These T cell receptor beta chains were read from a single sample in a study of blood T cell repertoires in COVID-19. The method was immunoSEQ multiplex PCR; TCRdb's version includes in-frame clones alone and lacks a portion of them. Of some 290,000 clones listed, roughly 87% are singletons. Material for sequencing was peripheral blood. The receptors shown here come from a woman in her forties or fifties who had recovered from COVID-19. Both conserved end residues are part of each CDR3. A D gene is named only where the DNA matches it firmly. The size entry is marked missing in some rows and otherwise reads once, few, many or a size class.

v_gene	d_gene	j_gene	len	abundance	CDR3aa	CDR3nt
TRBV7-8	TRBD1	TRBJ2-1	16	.	CASSFSGTALGDEQFF	TGTGCCAGCAGCTTCTCCGGGACAGCGCTGGGGGATGAGCAGTTCTTC
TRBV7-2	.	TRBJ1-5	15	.	CASSLTRDKNQPQHF	TGTGCCAGCAGCTTGACCCGGGACAAAAATCAGCCCCAGCATTTT
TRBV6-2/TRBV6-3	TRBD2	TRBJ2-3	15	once	CASSSGGGSVDTQYF	TGTGCCAGCAGTTCCGGGGGGGGCTCTGTAGATACGCAGTATTTT
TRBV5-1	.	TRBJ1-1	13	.	CASSFRVNTEAFF	TGCGCCAGCAGCTTTCGGGTGAACACTGAAGCTTTCTTT
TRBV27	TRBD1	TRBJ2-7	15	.	CASRPPGTGSYEQYF	TGTGCCAGCAGGCCCCCGGGGACAGGGAGCTACGAGCAGTACTTC
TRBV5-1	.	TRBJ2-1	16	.	CASSLEGGTGYNEQFF	TGCGCCAGCAGCTTGGAAGGAGGTACGGGCTACAATGAGCAGTTCTTC
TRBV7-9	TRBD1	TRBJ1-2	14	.	CASSFEGGLYGYTF	TGTGCCAGCAGCTTTGAAGGGGGCCTCTATGGCTACACCTTC
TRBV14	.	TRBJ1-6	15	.	CASSQEENLVSPLHF	TGTGCCAGCAGCCAAGAAGAAAATCTAGTTTCACCCCTCCACTTT
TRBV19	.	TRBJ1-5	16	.	CASSIGGLRGNQPQHF	TGTGCCAGTAGTATAGGAGGGTTAAGAGGCAATCAGCCCCAGCATTTT
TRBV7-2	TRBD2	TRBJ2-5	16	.	CASTPSGTSKKETQYF	TGTGCCAGCACCCCTTCCGGGACTAGCAAAAAAGAGACCCAGTACTTC
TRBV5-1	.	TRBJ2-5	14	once	CASSLATSQETQYF	TGCGCCAGCAGCTTGGCTACTAGTCAGGAGACCCAGTACTTC
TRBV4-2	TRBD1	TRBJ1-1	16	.	CASSQVTGGENTEAFF	TGTGCCAGCAGCCAAGTCACAGGGGGCGAGAACACTGAAGCTTTCTTT
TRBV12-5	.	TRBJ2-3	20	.	CASGLVVRRRMGPFGDTQYF	TGTGCTAGTGGTTTGGTAGTCCGAAGACGGATGGGCCCCTTCGGAGATACGCAGTATTTT
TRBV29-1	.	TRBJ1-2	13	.	CSVESIGGLEHTF	TGCAGCGTTGAAAGTATTGGCGGTCTCGAACACACCTTC
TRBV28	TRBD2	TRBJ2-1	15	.	CASTPTSGVHNEQFF	TGTGCCAGCACGCCGACTAGCGGGGTTCACAATGAGCAGTTCTTC
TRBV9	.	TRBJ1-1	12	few	CASSGFTGEAFF	TGTGCCAGCAGCGGTTTCACAGGGGAAGCTTTCTTT
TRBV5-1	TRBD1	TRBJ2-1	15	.	CASSLAGQGADEQFF	TGCGCCAGCAGCTTGGCAGGACAGGGGGCGGATGAGCAGTTCTTC
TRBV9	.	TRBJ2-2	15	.	CASSVVERSAGELFF	TGTGCCAGCAGCGTAGTCGAGCGCAGCGCCGGGGAGCTGTTTTTT
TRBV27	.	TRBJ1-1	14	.	CASSSQFMNTEAFF	TGTGCCAGCAGTTCCCAATTCATGAACACTGAAGCTTTCTTT
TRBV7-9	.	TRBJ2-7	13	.	CASSAPYGYEQYF	TGTGCCAGCAGCGCGCCCTACGGCTACGAGCAGTACTTC
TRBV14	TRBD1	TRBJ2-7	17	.	CASSQEWGQGVPYEQYF	TGTGCCAGCAGCCAAGAATGGGGACAGGGGGTACCCTACGAGCAGTACTTC
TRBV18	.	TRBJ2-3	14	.	CASSPTRAADTQYF	TGTGCCAGCTCACCGACGCGGGCCGCAGATACGCAGTATTTT
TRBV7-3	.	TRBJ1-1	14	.	CASSLQGMNTEAFF	TGTGCCAGCAGCTTACAGGGCATGAACACTGAAGCTTTCTTT
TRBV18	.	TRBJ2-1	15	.	CASSPLLRAYNEQFF	TGTGCCAGCTCACCCCTCTTGAGGGCCTACAATGAGCAGTTCTTC
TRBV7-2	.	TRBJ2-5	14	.	CASSLGGGPETQYF	TGTGCCAGCAGCTTGGGGGGGGGCCCAGAGACCCAGTACTTC
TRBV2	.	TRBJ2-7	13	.	CAASDFPAYEQYF	TGTGCCGCCTCGGACTTTCCAGCCTACGAGCAGTACTTC
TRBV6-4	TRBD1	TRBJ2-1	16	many	CASSVEGQGVGNEQFF	TGTGCCAGCAGTGTTGAAGGACAGGGGGTCGGCAATGAGCAGTTCTTC
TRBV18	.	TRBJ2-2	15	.	CASSPGGANTGELFF	TGTGCCAGCTCACCCGGAGGAGCGAACACCGGGGAGCTGTTTTTT
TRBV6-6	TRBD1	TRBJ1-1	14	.	CASSYPTGGAKAFF	TGTGCCAGCAGTTACCCCACAGGGGGCGCGAAAGCTTTCTTT
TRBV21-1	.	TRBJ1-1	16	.	CASSKAGRGARTEAFF	TGTGCCAGCAGCAAAGCGGGGAGGGGCGCAAGGACTGAAGCTTTCTTT
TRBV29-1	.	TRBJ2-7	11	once	CSIGHVDEQYF	TGCAGCATCGGACACGTCGACGAGCAGTACTTC
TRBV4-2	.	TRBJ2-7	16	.	CASSQESSGLSYEQYF	TGTGCCAGCAGCCAAGAATCCTCGGGACTCTCCTACGAGCAGTACTTC
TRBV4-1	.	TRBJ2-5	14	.	CASSRQTREETQYF	TGCGCCAGCAGCCGACAGACTAGAGAAGAGACCCAGTACTTC
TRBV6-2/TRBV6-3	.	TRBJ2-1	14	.	CASSQILRLVLEFF	TGTGCCAGCAGCCAGATCCTCCGACTAGTCCTCGAGTTCTTC
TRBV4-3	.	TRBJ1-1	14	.	CASSLLIRDTEAFF	TGCGCCAGCAGCCTCCTGATCCGGGACACTGAAGCTTTCTTT
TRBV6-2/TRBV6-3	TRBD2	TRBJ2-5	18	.	CASSYSRTSGRVEETQYF	TGTGCCAGCAGTTACTCACGGACTAGCGGGAGGGTAGAAGAGACCCAGTACTTC
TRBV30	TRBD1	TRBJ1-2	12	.	CAWSNRGYGYTF	TGTGCCTGGAGTAACAGGGGCTATGGCTACACCTTC
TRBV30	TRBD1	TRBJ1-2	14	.	CAWSDRGLIWGYTF	TGTGCCTGGAGTGACAGGGGGCTAATATGGGGCTACACCTTC
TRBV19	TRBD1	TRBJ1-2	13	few	CASSIGTAYGYTF	TGTGCCAGTAGTATTGGGACAGCCTATGGCTACACCTTC
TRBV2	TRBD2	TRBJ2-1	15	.	CASSGLAGGGAEQFF	TGTGCCAGCTCGGGACTAGCGGGAGGGGGGGCTGAGCAGTTCTTC
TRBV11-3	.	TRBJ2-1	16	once	CASSLVGTPPDNEQFF	TGTGCCAGCAGCTTAGTCGGTACTCCCCCTGACAATGAGCAGTTCTTC